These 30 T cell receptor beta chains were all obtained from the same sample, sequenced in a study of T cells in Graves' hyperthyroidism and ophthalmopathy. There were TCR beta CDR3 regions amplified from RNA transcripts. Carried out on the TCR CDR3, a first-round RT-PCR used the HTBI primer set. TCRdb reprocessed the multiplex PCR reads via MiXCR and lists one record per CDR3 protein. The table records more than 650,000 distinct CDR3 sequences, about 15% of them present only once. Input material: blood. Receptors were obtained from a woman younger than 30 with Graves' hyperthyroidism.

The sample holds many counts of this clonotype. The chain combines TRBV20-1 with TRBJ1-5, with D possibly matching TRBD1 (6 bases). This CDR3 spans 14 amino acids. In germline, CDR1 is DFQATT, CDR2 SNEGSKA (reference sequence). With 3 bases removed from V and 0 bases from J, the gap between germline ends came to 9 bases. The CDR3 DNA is TGCAGTGCTAGTCGGGGACATAGCAATCAGCCCCAGCATTTT. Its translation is CSASRGHSNQPQHF.

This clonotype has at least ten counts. CDR3 bases: TGTGCCAGCAGTGAAGGACTGGCAGGGTATTCGGCCTACAATGAGCAGTTCTTC. It specifies CASSEGLAGYSAYNEQFF. V usage is TRBV6-1 and J usage is TRBJ2-1, with TRBD1 as a possible D gene (5 bases). Per the germline V gene, CDR1 is MNHNS and CDR2 is SASEGT. The CDR3 has 18 amino acids. V was shortened by 1 base and J by 2 bases, with 18 bases between the two germline ends.

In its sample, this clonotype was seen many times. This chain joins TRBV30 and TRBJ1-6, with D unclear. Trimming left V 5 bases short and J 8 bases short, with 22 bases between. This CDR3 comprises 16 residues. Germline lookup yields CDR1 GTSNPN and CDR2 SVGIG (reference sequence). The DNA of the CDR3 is TGTGCCTGGGACGTTCTGCGAGCGGGGAGACATTCACCCCTCCACTTT. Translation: CAWDVLRAGRHSPLHF. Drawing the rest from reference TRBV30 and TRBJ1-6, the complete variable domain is SQTIHQWPATLVQPVGSPLSLECTVEGTSNPNLYWYRQAAGRGLQLLFYSVGIGQISSEVPQNLSASRPQDRQFILSSKKLLLSDSGFYLCAWDVLRAGRHSPLHFGNGTRLTVT.

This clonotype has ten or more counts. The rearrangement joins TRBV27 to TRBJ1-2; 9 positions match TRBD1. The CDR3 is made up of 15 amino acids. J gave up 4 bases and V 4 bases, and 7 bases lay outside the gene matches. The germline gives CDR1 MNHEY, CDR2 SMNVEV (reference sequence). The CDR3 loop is CASSYSYRGPYGYTF. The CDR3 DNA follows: TGTGCCAGCAGTTATTCTTACAGGGGGCCCTATGGCTACACCTTC.

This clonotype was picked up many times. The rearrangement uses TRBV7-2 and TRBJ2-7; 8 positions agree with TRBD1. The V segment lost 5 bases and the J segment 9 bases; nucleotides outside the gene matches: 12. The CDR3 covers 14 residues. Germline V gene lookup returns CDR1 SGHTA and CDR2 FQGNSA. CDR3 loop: CASSVPGTGVVQYF. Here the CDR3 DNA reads TGTGCCAGCAGCGTTCCCGGGACAGGCGTTGTGCAGTACTTC.

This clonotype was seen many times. This CDR3 reads CASTSRGLTGELFF. DNA for the CDR3: TGTGCCAGCACCTCCAGGGGCCTCACCGGGGAGCTGTTTTTT. J is TRBJ2-2 and V is TRBV6-1; TRBD1 is a possible D gene (6 bases). Per the germline V gene, CDR1 is MNHNS and CDR2 is SASEGT. This CDR3 has 14 residues. Trimming removed 7 bases at V and 4 bases at J, with 13 bases between.

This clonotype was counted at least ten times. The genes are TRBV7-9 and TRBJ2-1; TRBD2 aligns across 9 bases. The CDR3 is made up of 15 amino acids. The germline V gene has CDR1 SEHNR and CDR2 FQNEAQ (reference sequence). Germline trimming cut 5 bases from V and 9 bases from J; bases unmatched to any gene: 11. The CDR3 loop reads CASSPRVAGVREQFF. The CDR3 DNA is TGTGCCAGCAGCCCCCGGGTAGCGGGAGTGCGTGAGCAGTTCTTC.

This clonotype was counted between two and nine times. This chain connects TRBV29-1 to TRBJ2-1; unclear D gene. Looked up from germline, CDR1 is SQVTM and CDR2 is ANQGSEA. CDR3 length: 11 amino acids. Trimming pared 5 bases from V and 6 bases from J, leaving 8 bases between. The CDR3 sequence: CSVTEFNEQFF. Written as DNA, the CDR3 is TGCAGCGTTACCGAATTCAATGAGCAGTTCTTC.

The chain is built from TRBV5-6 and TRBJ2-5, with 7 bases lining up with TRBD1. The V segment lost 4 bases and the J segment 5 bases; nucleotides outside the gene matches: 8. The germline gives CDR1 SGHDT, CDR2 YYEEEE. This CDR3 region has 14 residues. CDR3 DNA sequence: TGTGCCAGCAGCCTCAGGGGGTTCCTGGAGACCCAGTACTTC. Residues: CASSLRGFLETQYF.

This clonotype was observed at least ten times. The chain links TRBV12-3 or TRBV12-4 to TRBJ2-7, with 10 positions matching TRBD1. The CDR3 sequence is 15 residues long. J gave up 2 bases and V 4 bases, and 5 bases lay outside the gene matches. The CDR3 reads CASSWDRGDTYEQYF. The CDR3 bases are TGTGCCAGCAGTTGGGACAGGGGCGATACCTACGAGCAGTACTTC.

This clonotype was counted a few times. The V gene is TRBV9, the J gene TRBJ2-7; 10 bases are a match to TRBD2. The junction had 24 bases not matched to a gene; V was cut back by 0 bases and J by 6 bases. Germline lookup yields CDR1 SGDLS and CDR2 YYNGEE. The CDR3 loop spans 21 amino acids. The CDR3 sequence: CASSVGTGKGELAGESCEQYF. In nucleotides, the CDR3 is TGTGCCAGCAGCGTAGGGACCGGCAAAGGAGAGCTAGCGGGAGAAAGCTGCGAGCAGTACTTC.

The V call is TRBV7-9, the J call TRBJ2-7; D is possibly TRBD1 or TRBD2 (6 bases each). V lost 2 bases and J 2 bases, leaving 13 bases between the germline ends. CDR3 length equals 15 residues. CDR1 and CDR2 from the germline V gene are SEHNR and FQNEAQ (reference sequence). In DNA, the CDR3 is TGTGCCAGCAGCTTAAGTACGGAGGGGGCCTACGAGCAGTACTTC. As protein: CASSLSTEGAYEQYF.

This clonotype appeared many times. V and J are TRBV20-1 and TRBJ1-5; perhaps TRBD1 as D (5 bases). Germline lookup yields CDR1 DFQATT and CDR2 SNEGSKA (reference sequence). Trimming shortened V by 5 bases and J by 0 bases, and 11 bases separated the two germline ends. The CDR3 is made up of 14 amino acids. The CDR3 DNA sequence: TGCAGTGCTGCGACAGTCCATAGCAATCAGCCCCAGCATTTT. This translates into CSAATVHSNQPQHF.

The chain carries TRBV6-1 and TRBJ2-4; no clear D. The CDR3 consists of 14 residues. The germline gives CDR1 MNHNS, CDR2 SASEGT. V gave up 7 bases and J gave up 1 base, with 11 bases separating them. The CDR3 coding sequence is TGTGCCAGCAAAAGGAGAACGGCCAAAAACATTCAGTACTTC. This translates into CASKRRTAKNIQYF.

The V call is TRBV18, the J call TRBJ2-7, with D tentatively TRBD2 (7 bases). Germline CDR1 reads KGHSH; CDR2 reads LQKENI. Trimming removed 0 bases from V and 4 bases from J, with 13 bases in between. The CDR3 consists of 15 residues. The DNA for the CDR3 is TGTGCCAGCTCACCACCGGCAGGGGAGGGATACGAGCAGTACTTC. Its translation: CASSPPAGEGYEQYF. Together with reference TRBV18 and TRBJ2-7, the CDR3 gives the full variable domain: NAGVMQNPRHLVRRRGQEARLRCSPMKGHSHVYWYRQLPEEGLKFMVYLQKENIIDESGMPKERFSAEFPKEGPSILRIQQVVRGDSAAYFCASSPPAGEGYEQYFGPGTRLTVT.

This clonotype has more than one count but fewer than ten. CDR3 in DNA: TGTGCCAGCAGTTACTCGGGCGTTGGCACTGAAGCTTTCTTT. It codes for CASSYSGVGTEAFF. The J gene is TRBJ1-1, the V gene TRBV6-6, with D unresolved. Germline CDR1 MNHNY, CDR2 SVGAGI (reference sequence). The CDR3 sequence is 14 residues long. V gave up 0 bases and J gave up 4 bases, with 9 bases separating them.

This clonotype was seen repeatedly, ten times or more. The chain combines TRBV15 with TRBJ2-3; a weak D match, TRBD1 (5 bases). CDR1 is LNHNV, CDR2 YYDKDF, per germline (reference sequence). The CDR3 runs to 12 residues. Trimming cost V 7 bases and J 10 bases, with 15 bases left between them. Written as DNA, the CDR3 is TGTGCCACCACCTCTAAACAGGAACCGCAGTATTTT. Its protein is CATTSKQEPQYF.

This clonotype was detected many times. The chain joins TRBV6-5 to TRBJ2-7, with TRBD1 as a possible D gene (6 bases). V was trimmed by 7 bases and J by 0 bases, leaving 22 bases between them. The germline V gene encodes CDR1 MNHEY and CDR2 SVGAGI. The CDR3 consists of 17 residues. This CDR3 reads CASTPGAGLSYSYEQYF. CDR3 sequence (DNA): TGTGCCAGCACGCCAGGGGCGGGTCTTTCTTACTCCTACGAGCAGTACTTC.

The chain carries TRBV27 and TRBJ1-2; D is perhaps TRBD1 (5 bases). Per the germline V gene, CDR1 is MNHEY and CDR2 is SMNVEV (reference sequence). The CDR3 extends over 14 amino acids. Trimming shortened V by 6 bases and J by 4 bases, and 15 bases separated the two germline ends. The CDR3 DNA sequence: TGTGCCAGCAGCCCGGGGGGGGTAATCTATGGCTACACCTTC. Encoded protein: CASSPGGVIYGYTF.

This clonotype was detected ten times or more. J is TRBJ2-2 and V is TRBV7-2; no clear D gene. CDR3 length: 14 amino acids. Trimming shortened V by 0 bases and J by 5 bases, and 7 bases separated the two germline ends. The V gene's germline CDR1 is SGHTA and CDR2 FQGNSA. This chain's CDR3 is CASSLALGTGELFF. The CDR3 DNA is TGTGCCAGCAGCTTAGCCTTGGGAACCGGGGAGCTGTTTTTT.

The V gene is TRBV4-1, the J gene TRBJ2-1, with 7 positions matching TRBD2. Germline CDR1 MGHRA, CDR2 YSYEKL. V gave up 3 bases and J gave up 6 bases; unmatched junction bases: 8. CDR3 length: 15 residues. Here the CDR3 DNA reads TGCGCCAGCAGCCAGGGAGGGCGGGCACGCAATGAGCAGTTCTTC. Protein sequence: CASSQGGRARNEQFF.

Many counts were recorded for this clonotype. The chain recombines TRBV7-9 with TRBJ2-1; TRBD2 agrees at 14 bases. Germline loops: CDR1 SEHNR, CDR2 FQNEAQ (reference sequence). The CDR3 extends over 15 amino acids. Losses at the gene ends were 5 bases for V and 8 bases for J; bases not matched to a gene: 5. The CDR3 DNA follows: TGTGCCAGCAGCCCGGGACTAGCGGGAGTCTATGAGCAGTTCTTC. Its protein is CASSPGLAGVYEQFF.

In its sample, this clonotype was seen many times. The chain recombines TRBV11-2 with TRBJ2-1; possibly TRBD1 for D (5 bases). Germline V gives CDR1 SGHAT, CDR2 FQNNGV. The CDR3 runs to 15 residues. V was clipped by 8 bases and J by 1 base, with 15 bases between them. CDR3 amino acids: CASRAFGASYNEQFF. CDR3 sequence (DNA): TGTGCCAGCCGAGCTTTTGGGGCTTCCTACAATGAGCAGTTCTTC.

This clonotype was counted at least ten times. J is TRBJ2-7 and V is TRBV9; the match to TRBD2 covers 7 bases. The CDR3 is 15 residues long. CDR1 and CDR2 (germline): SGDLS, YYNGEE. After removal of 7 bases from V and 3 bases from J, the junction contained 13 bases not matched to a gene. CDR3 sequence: CASGNGLAENYEQYF. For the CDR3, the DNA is TGTGCCAGCGGGAATGGGCTAGCGGAAAACTACGAGCAGTACTTC.

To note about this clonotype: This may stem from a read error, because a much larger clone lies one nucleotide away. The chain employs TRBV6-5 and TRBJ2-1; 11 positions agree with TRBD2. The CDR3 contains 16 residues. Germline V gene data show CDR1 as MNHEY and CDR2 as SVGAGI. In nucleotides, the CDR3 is TGTGCCAACAGTACTCAGACTAGCGGGACGTACAATGAGCAGTTCTTC. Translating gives CANSTQTSGTYNEQFF.

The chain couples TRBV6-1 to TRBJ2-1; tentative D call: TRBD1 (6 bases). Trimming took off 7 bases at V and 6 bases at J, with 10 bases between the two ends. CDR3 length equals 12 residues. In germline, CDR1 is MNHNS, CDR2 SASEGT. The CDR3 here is CASTKQGNEQFF. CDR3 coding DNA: TGTGCCAGCACCAAACAGGGCAATGAGCAGTTCTTC.

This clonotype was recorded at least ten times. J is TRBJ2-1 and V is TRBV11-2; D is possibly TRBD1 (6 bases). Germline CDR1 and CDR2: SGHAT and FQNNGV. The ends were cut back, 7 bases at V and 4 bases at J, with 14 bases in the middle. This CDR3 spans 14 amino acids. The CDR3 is CASTPTGGYNEQFF. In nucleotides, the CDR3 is TGTGCCAGCACCCCGACAGGTGGGTACAATGAGCAGTTCTTC.

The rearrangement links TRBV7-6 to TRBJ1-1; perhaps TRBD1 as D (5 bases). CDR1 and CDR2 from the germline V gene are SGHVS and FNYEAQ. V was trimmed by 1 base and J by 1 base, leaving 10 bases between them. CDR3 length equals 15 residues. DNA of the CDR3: TGTGCCAGCAGCTTAGAAAGGGGCGCGAACACTGAAGCTTTCTTT. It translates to CASSLERGANTEAFF.

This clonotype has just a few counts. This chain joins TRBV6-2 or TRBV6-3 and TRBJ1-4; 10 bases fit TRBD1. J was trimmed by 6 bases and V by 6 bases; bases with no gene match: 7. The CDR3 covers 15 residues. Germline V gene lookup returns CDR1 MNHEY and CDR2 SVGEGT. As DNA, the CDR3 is TGTGCCAGCAGACCCCTGGGGACAGGGGATGAAAAACTGTTTTTT. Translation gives CASRPLGTGDEKLFF.

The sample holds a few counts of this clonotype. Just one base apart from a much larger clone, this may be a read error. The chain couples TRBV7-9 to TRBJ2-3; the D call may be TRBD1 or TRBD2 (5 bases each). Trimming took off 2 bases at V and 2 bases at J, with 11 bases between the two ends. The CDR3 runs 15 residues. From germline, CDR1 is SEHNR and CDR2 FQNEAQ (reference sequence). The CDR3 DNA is TGTGCCAGCAGCTTAATTGAGGGGCCCACAGATACGCAGTATTTT. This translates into CASSLIEGPTDTQYF. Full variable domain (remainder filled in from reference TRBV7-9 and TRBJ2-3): DTGVSQNPRHKITKRGQNVTFRCDPISEHNRLYWYRQTLGQGPEFLTYFQNEAQLEKSRLLSDRFSAERPKGSFSTLEIQRTEQGDSAMYLCASSLIEGPTDTQYFGPGTRLTVL.